Each of the 4 T cell receptor beta chains below was sequenced from the same sample in a study of cytomegalovirus exposure and HLA in healthy donors (dated by TCRdb to about 2017). Receptor libraries were prepared by the immunoSEQ multiplex PCR assay. The multiplex PCR relied on a mix of 60 forward primers for TCR Vbeta segments and 13 reverse primers for TCR Jbeta segments. The source is immuneACCESS, and TCRdb retained only in-frame sequences with V and J called. Part of the clones is not carried over; for the studies checked, unresolved V genes explain less than half of this, and the remainder is unexplained. The sample includes tens of thousands of clones, with approximately 80% observed a single time. The ten largest clones take up 3.7% of the sample. Sequenced input: PBMCs. Receptor source: a man in his thirties or forties in good health and CMV-seronegative.

This clone was seen just once. This chain joins TRBV15 and TRBJ1-6, with 7 bases aligning to TRBD1. Per the germline V gene, CDR1 is LNHNV and CDR2 is YYDKDF (reference sequence). V lost 0 bases, J lost 10 bases, and 12 bases stayed unmatched. This CDR3 is built from 17 residues. The CDR3 region is CATSREGQLISASPLHF. CDR3 DNA: TGTGCCACCAGCAGAGAGGGACAGTTGATATCGGCCTCACCCCTCCACTTT.

V is TRBV7-8 and J is TRBJ2-7, with D possibly being TRBD1 (6 bases). CDR3 size: 15 residues. Germline V CDR1 and CDR2: SGHVS, FQNEAQ. V lost 2 bases and J 2 bases, leaving 13 bases between the germline ends. The CDR3 region is CASSLIGRGAYEQYF. Here the CDR3 DNA reads TGTGCCAGCAGCTTAATTGGCAGGGGTGCCTACGAGCAGTACTTC.

This clone was detected only once. The rearrangement links TRBV2 to TRBJ2-1; 8 bases map to TRBD1. CDR3 length: 14 residues. Unmatched junction bases numbered 6, after V lost 3 bases and J lost 8 bases. The germline V gene encodes CDR1 SNHLY and CDR2 FYNNEI. The CDR3: CASSETDRDDEQFF. DNA for the CDR3: TGTGCCAGCAGTGAGACGGACAGGGACGATGAGCAGTTCTTC.

The gene calls are TRBV4-2 and TRBJ2-1; 11 nucleotides align to TRBD2. In germline, CDR1 is LGHNA, CDR2 YNFKEQ. V was clipped by 1 base and J by 1 base; unmatched bases: 9. The CDR3 is 19 amino acids. CDR3: CASSQVIAGGPGSYNEQFF. As DNA, the CDR3 is TGTGCCAGCAGCCAAGTTATAGCGGGAGGGCCAGGGTCCTACAATGAGCAGTTCTTC.